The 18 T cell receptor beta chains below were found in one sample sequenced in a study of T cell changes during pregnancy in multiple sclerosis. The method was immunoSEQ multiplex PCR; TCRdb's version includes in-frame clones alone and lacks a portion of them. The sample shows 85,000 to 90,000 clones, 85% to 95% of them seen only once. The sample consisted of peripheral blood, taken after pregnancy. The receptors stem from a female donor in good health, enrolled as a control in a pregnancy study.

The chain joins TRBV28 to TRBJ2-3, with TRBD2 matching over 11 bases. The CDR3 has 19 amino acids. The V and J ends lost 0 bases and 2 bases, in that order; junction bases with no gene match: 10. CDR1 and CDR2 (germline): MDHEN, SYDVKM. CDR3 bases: TGTGCCAGCAGTTTATGGCTGGGACTAGCGGATCCCTTCACAGATACGCAGTATTTT. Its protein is CASSLWLGLADPFTDTQYF.

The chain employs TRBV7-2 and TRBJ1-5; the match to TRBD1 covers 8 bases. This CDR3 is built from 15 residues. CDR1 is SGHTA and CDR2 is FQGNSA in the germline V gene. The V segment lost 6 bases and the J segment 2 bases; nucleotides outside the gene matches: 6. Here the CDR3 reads CASSTGTGGNQPQHF. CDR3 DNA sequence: TGTGCCAGCAGTACCGGGACAGGAGGCAATCAGCCCCAGCATTTT. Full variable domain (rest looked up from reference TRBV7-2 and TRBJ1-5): GAGVSQSPSNKVTEKGKDVELRCDPISGHTALYWYRQSLGQGLEFLIYFQGNSAPDKSGLPSDRFSAERTGGSVSTLTIQRTQQEDSAVYLCASSTGTGGNQPQHFGDGTRLSIL.

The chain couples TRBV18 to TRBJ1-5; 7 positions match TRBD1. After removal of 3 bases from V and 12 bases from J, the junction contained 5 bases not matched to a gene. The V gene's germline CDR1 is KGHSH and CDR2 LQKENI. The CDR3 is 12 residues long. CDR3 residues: CASSPTGVFQHF. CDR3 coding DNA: TGTGCCAGCTCACCTACAGGGGTATTCCAGCATTTT.

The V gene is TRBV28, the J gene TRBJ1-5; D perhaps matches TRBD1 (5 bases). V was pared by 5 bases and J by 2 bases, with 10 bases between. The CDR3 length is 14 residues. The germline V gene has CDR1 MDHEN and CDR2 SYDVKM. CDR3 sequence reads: CASSGLGRNQPQHF. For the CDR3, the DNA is TGTGCCAGCAGTGGCCTGGGGCGCAATCAGCCCCAGCATTTT. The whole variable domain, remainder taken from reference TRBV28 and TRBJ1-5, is DVKVTQSSRYLVKRTGEKVFLECVQDMDHENMFWYRQDPGLGLRLIYFSYDVKMKEKGDIPEGYSVSREKKERFSLILESASTNQTSMYLCASSGLGRNQPQHFGDGTRLSIL.

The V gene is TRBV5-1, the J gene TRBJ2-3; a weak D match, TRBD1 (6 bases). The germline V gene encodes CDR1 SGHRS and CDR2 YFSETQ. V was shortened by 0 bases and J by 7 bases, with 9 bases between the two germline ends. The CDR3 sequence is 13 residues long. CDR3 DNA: TGCGCCAGCAGCTTGGCCCAGGGGAATACGCAGTATTTT. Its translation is CASSLAQGNTQYF.

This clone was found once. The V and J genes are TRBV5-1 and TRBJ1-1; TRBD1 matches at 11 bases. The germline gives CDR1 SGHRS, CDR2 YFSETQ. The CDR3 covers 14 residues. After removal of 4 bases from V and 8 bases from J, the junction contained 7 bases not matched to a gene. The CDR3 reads CASSPGTGGREAFF. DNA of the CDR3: TGCGCCAGCAGCCCCGGGACAGGGGGGAGGGAAGCTTTCTTT.

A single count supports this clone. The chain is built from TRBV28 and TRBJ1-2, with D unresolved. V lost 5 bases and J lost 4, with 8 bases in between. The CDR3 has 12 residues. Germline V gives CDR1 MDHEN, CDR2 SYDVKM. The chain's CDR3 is CASSLLAYGYTF. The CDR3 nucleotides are TGTGCCAGCAGTCTCCTGGCCTATGGCTACACCTTC.

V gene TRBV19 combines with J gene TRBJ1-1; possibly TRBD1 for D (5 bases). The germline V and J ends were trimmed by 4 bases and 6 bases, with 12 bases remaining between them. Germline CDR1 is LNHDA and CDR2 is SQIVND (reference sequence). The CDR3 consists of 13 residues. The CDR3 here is CASSTWGDSEAFF. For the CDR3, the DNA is TGTGCCAGTAGTACGTGGGGGGACTCTGAAGCTTTCTTT.

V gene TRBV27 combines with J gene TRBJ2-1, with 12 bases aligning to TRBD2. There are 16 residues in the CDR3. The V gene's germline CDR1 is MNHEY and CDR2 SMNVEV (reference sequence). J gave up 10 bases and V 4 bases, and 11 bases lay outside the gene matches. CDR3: CASSYTTSGSVREQFF. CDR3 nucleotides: TGTGCCAGCAGTTACACGACTAGCGGGAGTGTACGGGAGCAGTTCTTC.

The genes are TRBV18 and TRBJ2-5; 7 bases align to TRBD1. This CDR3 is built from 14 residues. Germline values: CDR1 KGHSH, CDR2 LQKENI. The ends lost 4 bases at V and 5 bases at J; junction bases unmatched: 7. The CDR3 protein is CASSRQGLRETQYF. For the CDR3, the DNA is TGTGCCAGCTCACGACAGGGATTGAGGGAGACCCAGTACTTC. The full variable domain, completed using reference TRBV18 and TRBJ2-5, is NAGVMQNPRHLVRRRGQEARLRCSPMKGHSHVYWYRQLPEEGLKFMVYLQKENIIDESGMPKERFSAEFPKEGPSILRIQQVVRGDSAAYFCASSRQGLRETQYFGPGTRLLVL.

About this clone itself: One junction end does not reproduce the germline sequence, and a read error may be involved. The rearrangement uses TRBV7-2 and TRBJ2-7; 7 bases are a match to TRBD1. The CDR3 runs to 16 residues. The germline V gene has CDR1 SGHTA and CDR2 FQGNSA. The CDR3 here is CVSSFESGDSTYEQYF. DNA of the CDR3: TGTGTCAGCAGCTTCGAATCAGGGGACAGCACCTACGAGCAGTACTTC.

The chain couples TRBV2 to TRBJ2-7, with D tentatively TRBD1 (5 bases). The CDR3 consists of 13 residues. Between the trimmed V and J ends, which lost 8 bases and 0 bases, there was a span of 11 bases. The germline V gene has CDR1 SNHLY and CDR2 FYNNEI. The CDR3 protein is CASQDSNSYEQYF. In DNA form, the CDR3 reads TGTGCCAGCCAAGACAGTAACTCCTACGAGCAGTACTTC. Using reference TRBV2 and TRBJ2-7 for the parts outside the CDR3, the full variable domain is EPEVTQTPSHQVTQMGQEVILRCVPISNHLYFYWYRQILGQKVEFLVSFYNNEISEKSEIFDDQFSVERPDGSNFTLKIRSTKLEDSAMYFCASQDSNSYEQYFGPGTRLTVT.

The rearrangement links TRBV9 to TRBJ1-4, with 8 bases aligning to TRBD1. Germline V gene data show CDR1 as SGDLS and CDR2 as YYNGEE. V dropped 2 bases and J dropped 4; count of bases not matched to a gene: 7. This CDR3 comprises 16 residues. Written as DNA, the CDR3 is TGTGCCAGCAGCGTTGGACAGGGCCTCTTTAATGAAAAACTGTTTTTT. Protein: CASSVGQGLFNEKLFF.

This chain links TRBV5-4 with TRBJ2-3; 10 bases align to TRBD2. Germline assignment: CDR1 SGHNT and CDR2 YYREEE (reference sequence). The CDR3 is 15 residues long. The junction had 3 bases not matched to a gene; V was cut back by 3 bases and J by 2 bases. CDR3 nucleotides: TGTGCCAGCAGCTATGGACTAGCGGACACAGATACGCAGTATTTT. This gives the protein CASSYGLADTDTQYF.

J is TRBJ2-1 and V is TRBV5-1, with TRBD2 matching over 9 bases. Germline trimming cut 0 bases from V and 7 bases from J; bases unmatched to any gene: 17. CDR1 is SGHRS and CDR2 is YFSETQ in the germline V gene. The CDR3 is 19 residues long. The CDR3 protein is CASSLEGPSGMYVWNEQFF. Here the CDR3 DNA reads TGCGCCAGCAGCTTGGAGGGGCCTAGCGGGATGTACGTGTGGAATGAGCAGTTCTTC. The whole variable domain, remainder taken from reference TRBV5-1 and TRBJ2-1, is KAGVTQTPRYLIKTRGQQVTLSCSPISGHRSVSWYQQTPGQGLQFLFEYFSETQRNKGNFPGRFSGRQFSNSRSEMNVSTLELGDSALYLCASSLEGPSGMYVWNEQFFGPGTRLTVL.

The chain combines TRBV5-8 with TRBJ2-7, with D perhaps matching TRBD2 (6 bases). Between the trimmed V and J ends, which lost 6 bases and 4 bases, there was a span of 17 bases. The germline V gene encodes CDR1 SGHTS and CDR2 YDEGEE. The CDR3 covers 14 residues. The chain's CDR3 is CASTWREDHYEQYF. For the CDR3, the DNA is TGTGCCAGCACCTGGAGGGAGGACCATTACGAGCAGTACTTC.

The CDR3 reads CASSRGSDRELFF. The CDR3 bases are TGTGCCAGCAGCCGAGGGTCGGACCGGGAGCTGTTTTTT. This rearrangement joins TRBV13 to TRBJ2-2; a possible D gene is TRBD2 (5 bases). The germline gives CDR1 PRHDT, CDR2 FYEKMQ (reference sequence). The V gene lost 5 bases and the J gene lost 9 bases, with 13 bases spanning the gap. This CDR3 comprises 13 residues.

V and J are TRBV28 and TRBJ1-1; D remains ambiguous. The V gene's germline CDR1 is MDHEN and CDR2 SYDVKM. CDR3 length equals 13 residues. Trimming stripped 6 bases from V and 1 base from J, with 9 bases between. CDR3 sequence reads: CASSPVSNTEAFF. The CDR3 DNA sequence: TGTGCCAGCAGCCCAGTGTCGAACACTGAAGCTTTCTTT. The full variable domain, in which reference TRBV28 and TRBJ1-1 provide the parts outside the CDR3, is DVKVTQSSRYLVKRTGEKVFLECVQDMDHENMFWYRQDPGLGLRLIYFSYDVKMKEKGDIPEGYSVSREKKERFSLILESASTNQTSMYLCASSPVSNTEAFFGQGTRLTVV.